The 32 T cell receptor beta chains in this list originate from one sample, sequenced in a study of T cells after yellow fever vaccination. TCRdb recomputed calls from the 5' RACE reads with MiXCR, one row per CDR3 protein. The repertoire holds nearly 300,000 distinct CDR3 sequences, under 9% seen once, with about 3.7% in the top ten. The sample was CD4+ T cells sorted from PBMCs, taken 5 days after the yellow fever booster vaccination. The origin of the receptors is a young man who received the YFV17D yellow fever vaccine.

Only one count was recorded for this clonotype. J is TRBJ2-7 and V is TRBV20-1; D is uncertain. V gave up 3 bases and J gave up 4 bases, with 13 bases separating them. The germline V gene has CDR1 DFQATT and CDR2 SNEGSKA (reference sequence). The CDR3 sequence is 13 residues long. CDR3 sequence reads: CSASPVLGYEQYF. DNA of the CDR3: TGCAGTGCTAGTCCAGTGCTCGGTTACGAGCAGTACTTC.

The rearrangement joins TRBV6-1 to TRBJ2-3, with D tentatively TRBD1 or TRBD2 (6 bases each). With 8 bases removed from V and 4 bases from J, the gap between germline ends came to 16 bases. Germline CDR1 MNHNS, CDR2 SASEGT. This CDR3 contains 14 residues. This chain's CDR3 is CASDEGGPSDTQYF. Here the CDR3 DNA reads TGTGCCAGCGACGAGGGGGGCCCCTCAGATACGCAGTATTTT.

This clonotype was observed a handful of times. This chain links TRBV6-6 with TRBJ2-4; 14 bases agree with TRBD2. The CDR3 contains 16 residues. CDR1 MNHNY and CDR2 SVGAGI come from the germline V gene (reference sequence). Germline trimming cut 2 bases from V and 6 bases from J; bases unmatched to any gene: 3. CDR3 sequence: CASSYPGLAGVNIQYF. CDR3 DNA sequence: TGTGCCAGCAGTTACCCGGGACTAGCGGGGGTAAACATTCAGTACTTC.

The table lists this clonotype with a few counts. The chain is built from TRBV5-1 and TRBJ2-5, with 8 bases fitting TRBD1. CDR3 length: 15 residues. Unmatched junction bases numbered 9, after V lost 6 bases and J lost 2 bases. Germline CDR1 and CDR2: SGHRS and YFSETQ. The CDR3 DNA reads as TGCGCCAGCACCGGACAGGGAGGAGGGCAAGAGACCCAGTACTTC. This codes for CASTGQGGGQETQYF.

The chain has TRBV7-2 and TRBJ2-2; 7 bases agree with TRBD1. The CDR3 is made up of 15 amino acids. V shed 6 bases and J 3 bases; nucleotides not matched to a gene: 7. From germline, CDR1 is SGHTA and CDR2 FQGNSA. CDR3 nucleotides: TGTGCCAGCAGTCAACGACAGGGACACACCGGGGAGCTGTTTTTT. Its protein product is CASSQRQGHTGELFF.

This clonotype was recorded a few times. The chain has TRBV6-5 and TRBJ1-5; no definite D call. The CDR3 covers 13 residues. The germline V gene has CDR1 MNHEY and CDR2 SVGAGI. V dropped 10 bases and J dropped 7 bases, with 17 bases sitting between them. The CDR3: CATRKGAGQPQHF. The CDR3 DNA reads TGTGCCACCCGAAAGGGAGCAGGACAGCCCCAGCATTTT.

This clonotype was seen more than once but under ten times. J is TRBJ2-7 and V is TRBV7-9; 8 bases align to TRBD1. After removal of 6 bases from V and 6 bases from J, the junction contained 7 bases not matched to a gene. The CDR3 has 13 residues. Looked up from germline, CDR1 is SEHNR and CDR2 is FQNEAQ (reference sequence). CDR3 sequence reads: CASSLTGVAEQYF. CDR3 bases: TGTGCCAGCAGTTTGACAGGGGTGGCCGAGCAGTACTTC.

The sample holds a few counts of this clonotype. The chain combines TRBV29-1 with TRBJ2-2; D is perhaps TRBD1 or TRBD2 (5 bases each). Between the trimmed V and J ends, which lost 7 bases and 7 bases, there was a span of 16 bases. Per germline, CDR1 SQVTM and CDR2 ANQGSEA. This CDR3 comprises 13 residues. The CDR3 protein is CSAGTETGGELFF. The CDR3 DNA sequence: TGCAGCGCCGGGACGGAGACTGGCGGGGAGCTGTTTTTT.

There are many counts of this clonotype. J is TRBJ2-5 and V is TRBV12-3 or TRBV12-4; D not resolved. Trimming removed 7 bases at V and 0 bases at J, with 9 bases between. The CDR3 is 13 residues long. CDR3 protein: CASTRQNQETQYF. The CDR3 coding sequence is TGTGCCAGCACCCGGCAGAACCAAGAGACCCAGTACTTC.

The chain joins TRBV6-2 or TRBV6-3 to TRBJ2-1, with 10 bases lining up with TRBD2. The germline gives CDR1 MNHEY, CDR2 SVGEGT. The CDR3 runs 16 residues. J gave up 4 bases and V 5 bases, and 8 bases lay outside the gene matches. CDR3 amino acids: CASSPPLAGPYNEQFF. The CDR3 DNA is TGTGCCAGCAGTCCCCCACTAGCGGGGCCTTACAATGAGCAGTTCTTC.

Here the CDR3 DNA reads TGTGCCAGCAGCATCTACGGGGGGGCGCTGGCCGGGGAGCTGTTTTTT. It specifies CASSIYGGALAGELFF. The chain is built from TRBV12-3 or TRBV12-4 and TRBJ2-2; the match to TRBD2 covers 8 bases. CDR3 length: 16 residues. V lost 6 bases to trimming and J lost 6 bases; unmatched junction nucleotides: 12.

The chain has TRBV7-9 and TRBJ1-4, with D unclear. The CDR3 length is 13 residues. Germline V gene sequence: CDR1 SEHNR, CDR2 FQNEAQ (reference sequence). V was clipped by 1 base and J by 8 bases, with 8 bases between them. CDR3 amino acids: CASSLVGSEKLFF. The CDR3 coding sequence is TGTGCCAGCAGCTTAGTTGGTTCAGAAAAACTGTTTTTT.

The chain's CDR3 is CASSYSRLALSTGELFF. The CDR3 DNA sequence: TGTGCCAGCAGTTACTCCCGACTAGCGCTATCCACCGGGGAGCTGTTTTTT. The chain couples TRBV6-5 to TRBJ2-2; 8 bases line up with TRBD2. The CDR3 runs 17 residues. With V trimmed by 0 bases and J by 4 bases, 7 bases remained unmatched. CDR1 is MNHEY, CDR2 SVGAGI, per germline.

This clonotype appeared many times. The chain carries TRBV29-1 and TRBJ2-5; the match to TRBD2 covers 7 bases. The CDR3 contains 12 residues. The J segment lost 2 bases and the V segment lost 7 bases, leaving 4 bases of the junction unmatched. Germline values: CDR1 SQVTM, CDR2 ANQGSEA. The CDR3 spells CSAGGTQETQYF. The CDR3 nucleotides read TGCAGCGCCGGGGGGACTCAAGAGACCCAGTACTTC.

V gene TRBV21-1 combines with J gene TRBJ2-7; TRBD1, the table's D call, was not compared with the DNA. TRBV21-1 counts as a pseudogene. There are 14 residues in the CDR3. CDR3 DNA sequence: TGTGCCAGCTCCTGGGTGGGGGAGAGGTACGAGCAGTACTTC. Translated, it gives CASSWVGERYEQYF.

This clonotype was detected a few times. The V call is TRBV20-1, the J call TRBJ1-2; TRBD1 agrees at 7 bases. From germline, CDR1 is DFQATT and CDR2 SNEGSKA (reference sequence). CDR3 length: 13 amino acids. V dropped 4 bases and J dropped 3; count of bases not matched to a gene: 5. The CDR3 nucleotides are TGCAGTGCTACAGGGGGAATAGACTATGGCTACACCTTC. Its protein product is CSATGGIDYGYTF.

This clonotype has a handful of counts. The rearrangement joins TRBV6-1 to TRBJ1-1; TRBD1 might be the D (5 bases). Trimming cost V 2 bases and J 9 bases, with 34 bases left between them. The CDR3 contains 20 residues. Germline values: CDR1 MNHNS, CDR2 SASEGT. CDR3 residues: CASSETPSLTLSGALRKAFF. The CDR3, as DNA: TGTGCCAGCAGTGAAACCCCAAGTTTAACCCTCAGCGGGGCTTTACGTAAAGCTTTCTTT.

V usage is TRBV27 and J usage is TRBJ1-2; no reliable D call. CDR3 size: 13 residues. V was trimmed by 2 bases and J by 2 bases, leaving 6 bases between them. Germline CDR1 and CDR2: MNHEY and SMNVEV (reference sequence). CDR3 in amino acids: CASSLRFNYGYTF. CDR3 coding DNA: TGTGCCAGCAGTTTAAGGTTCAACTATGGCTACACCTTC.

This clonotype was observed a few times. The rearrangement uses TRBV27 and TRBJ2-2; no clear D. The CDR3 is 13 residues long. V lost 4 bases and J 6 bases, leaving 9 bases between the germline ends. Germline CDR1 reads MNHEY; CDR2 reads SMNVEV (reference sequence). The DNA of the CDR3 is TGTGCCAGCAGTTCGAGGCTGTCCGGGGAGCTGTTTTTT. It specifies CASSSRLSGELFF.

The chain has TRBV12-3 or TRBV12-4 and TRBJ2-5; unclear D gene. There are 14 residues in the CDR3. The V end lost 0 bases, the J end lost 4 bases, and 9 bases lay between the germline ends. The CDR3: CASSLAGIAETQYF. DNA of the CDR3: TGTGCCAGCAGTTTAGCGGGGATAGCAGAGACCCAGTACTTC.

This clonotype was seen a handful of times. The V and J genes are TRBV29-1 and TRBJ1-1, with 7 bases that match TRBD1. The CDR3 contains 13 residues. Germline CDR1 and CDR2: SQVTM and ANQGSEA. V shed 7 bases, J shed 2 bases, and the junction held 7 bases outside the gene matches. The CDR3 here is CSAVGQQNTEAFF. As DNA, the CDR3 is TGCAGCGCCGTGGGACAGCAAAACACTGAAGCTTTCTTT.

This clonotype was seen a few times. V and J are TRBV7-2 and TRBJ2-3; TRBD1 matches 7 bases. The CDR3 has 15 amino acids. Germline values: CDR1 SGHTA, CDR2 FQGNSA. The trim removed 5 bases at V and 1 base at J, leaving 6 bases unmatched. CDR3 DNA: TGTGCCAGCAGCGTAGACAGGGTGGGCACAGATACGCAGTATTTT. This sequence encodes CASSVDRVGTDTQYF.

This chain uses TRBV6-6 with TRBJ2-4, with 7 bases that match TRBD2. Trimming removed 7 bases from V and 5 bases from J; junction bases left unmatched: 11. Per germline, CDR1 MNHNY and CDR2 SVGAGI (reference sequence). The CDR3 is 15 amino acids. The CDR3 protein is CASNQRGHVQNIQYF. The CDR3 DNA reads TGTGCCAGCAACCAGCGGGGTCACGTCCAAAACATTCAGTACTTC.

A few counts support this clonotype. The V call is TRBV3-1, the J call TRBJ1-2; D uncertain. V was trimmed by 4 bases and J by 6 bases, leaving 18 bases between them. The CDR3 runs 15 residues. Per the germline V gene, CDR1 is LGHDT and CDR2 is YNNKEL (reference sequence). CDR3 in amino acids: CASSLGDRALHGYTF. In DNA, the CDR3 is TGTGCCAGCAGCCTCGGCGACCGAGCACTTCATGGCTACACCTTC.

V is TRBV27 and J is TRBJ2-3; D is perhaps TRBD2 (7 bases). Germline values: CDR1 MNHEY, CDR2 SMNVEV (reference sequence). The CDR3 is 15 residues long. Trimming stripped 6 bases from V and 5 bases from J, with 18 bases between. The CDR3 region has the DNA TGTGCCAGCAGCCATAAAGGCGGGGGCATAGATACGCAGTATTTT. Protein: CASSHKGGGIDTQYF.

The genes are TRBV27 and TRBJ2-2; D gene uncertain. V was pared by 6 bases and J by 13 bases, with 15 bases between. Germline loops: CDR1 MNHEY, CDR2 SMNVEV (reference sequence). The CDR3 runs 12 residues. CDR3 protein: CASRGMGLLLFF. The DNA of the CDR3 is TGTGCCAGCAGGGGAATGGGTCTACTGCTGTTTTTT.

This clonotype was seen only a few times. This chain links TRBV7-2 with TRBJ1-5; 7 bases map to TRBD1. CDR1 and CDR2 from the germline V gene are SGHTA and FQGNSA. This CDR3 has 18 residues. Losses at the gene ends were 2 bases for V and 0 bases for J; bases not matched to a gene: 10. Written as DNA, the CDR3 is TGTGCCAGCAGCTTAAGGTGGGCAGGGGGTAATAGCAATCAGCCCCAGCATTTT. This codes for CASSLRWAGGNSNQPQHF.

In its sample, this clonotype was seen many times. V is TRBV6-2 or TRBV6-3 and J is TRBJ1-5, with a weak D call TRBD1 (6 bases). The CDR3 totals 12 residues. Germline V gives CDR1 MNHEY, CDR2 SVGEGT. V shed 2 bases and J shed 11 bases, with 10 bases lying between them. The CDR3 DNA reads as TGTGCCAGCAGTTACCTCGAGGGGGCCCAGCATTTT. Translated, it gives CASSYLEGAQHF.

This clonotype has a handful of counts. This chain joins TRBV7-2 and TRBJ1-2; TRBD1 might be the D (6 bases). The length of the CDR3 is 15 residues. CDR1 is SGHTA and CDR2 is FQGNSA in the germline V gene. The ends were cut back, 1 base at V and 2 bases at J, with 11 bases in the middle. CDR3 protein: CASSLVGGRNYGYTF. The CDR3 DNA is TGTGCCAGCAGCTTAGTGGGGGGGCGGAACTATGGCTACACCTTC.

The table lists this clonotype with a few counts. The chain joins TRBV11-2 to TRBJ2-7, with 8 bases fitting TRBD1. After removal of 5 bases from V and 4 bases from J, the junction contained 10 bases not matched to a gene. Germline values: CDR1 SGHAT, CDR2 FQNNGV. CDR3 length: 15 residues. CDR3: CASSLRTGSAYEQYF. CDR3 nucleotide sequence: TGTGCCAGCAGCCTCCGGACAGGGAGTGCGTACGAGCAGTACTTC.

Ten or more counts support this clonotype. For the CDR3, the DNA is TGCAGTGCTAGACTCGGAGACAGGAATCAGCCCCAGCATTTT. Its protein product is CSARLGDRNQPQHF. The chain has TRBV20-1 and TRBJ1-5; D may be TRBD1 (6 bases). Germline V gives CDR1 DFQATT, CDR2 SNEGSKA (reference sequence). CDR3 length: 14 amino acids. V was clipped by 2 bases and J by 4 bases, with 12 bases between them.

The gene calls are TRBV27 and TRBJ1-5, with D tentatively TRBD1 (5 bases). Germline V CDR1 and CDR2: MNHEY, SMNVEV (reference sequence). Trimming cost V 3 bases and J 3 bases, with 9 bases left between them. The CDR3 is 14 residues long. CDR3 nucleotide sequence: TGTGCCAGCAGTTTTAACAGGCCCAATCAGCCCCAGCATTTT. Translating it yields CASSFNRPNQPQHF.